The source of this TCR beta chain is a study of cytotoxic CD8 clonotypes in ibrutinib-treated CLL. Across the study: Average yields of approximately 260,000 productive templates and 80,000 to 100,000 productive rearrangements characterized the samples. Regarding the study as a whole: Clonality went higher at ibrutinib response and then dropped back toward baseline at progression.

On this clone itself: The antigen is undetermined.

TCRdb's copy holds only in-frame clones and misses some; the assay was immunoSEQ multiplex PCR. In the table there are about 18,000 clones, approximately 81% of which are singletons. The CDR3 has 15 amino acids. Germline loops: CDR1 MNHEY, CDR2 SMNVEV (reference sequence). Unmatched junction bases numbered 3, after V lost 2 bases and J lost 2 bases. The receptor's source is a human donor with chronic lymphocytic leukemia. Sequenced here: PBMCs, sampled before ibrutinib treatment. The chain uses TRBV27 and TRBJ2-3, with 8 nucleotides matching TRBD1. The CDR3 region is CASSLKDRDTDTQYF. The CDR3 DNA reads as TGTGCCAGCAGTTTAAAGGACAGGGACACAGATACGCAGTATTTT.